This T cell receptor beta chain was observed in a study of cytomegalovirus exposure and HLA in healthy donors. Comments on this clone: Its target is not known.

Findings and caveats of the study: A later analysis found that most CMV-associated TCR beta chains appeared HLA-restricted. TCR beta chains numbering some 160 were designated cytomegalovirus-associated.

It was with 60 Vbeta and 13 Jbeta primers that the PCR ran. Profiling relied on immunoSEQ multiplex PCR, and the TCRdb table lists in-frame clones only, not all of them. The table shows under 60,000 clones, with almost 85% occurring only once. The sequence was collected from a man in his fifties in good health and CMV-seronegative. The sequencing input was PBMCs.

CDR3 sequence: CASSLQGVETQYF. The CDR3 DNA reads as TGCGCCAGCAGCTTACAGGGTGTTGAGACCCAGTACTTC. J is TRBJ2-5 and V is TRBV5-1; possible D gene TRBD1, 6 bases. The V gene's germline CDR1 is SGHRS and CDR2 YFSETQ. Trimming shortened V by 2 bases and J by 5 bases, and 10 bases separated the two germline ends. This CDR3 comprises 13 residues.